This TCR beta chain derives from a study of response to subunit inactivated influenza vaccine. In the case of this clonotype: The antigen remains unidentified.

One entry per CDR3 protein, called by TCRdb with MiXCR from the RT-PCR reads. The sample holds a few hundred thousand distinct CDR3 sequences; 14% are singletons and the top ten take approximately 10%. Study-wide results and caveats: Few new T cells, the authors suggested, are recruited by each seasonal influenza vaccination.

Sequencing used PBMCs from blood, obtained roughly 13 days after vaccination. The TCR originated in a man aged 45-65 years who received an inactivated influenza vaccine.

The CDR3 nucleotides read TGTGCCAGCACGCCGCGGGGGAATTCGAACACCGGGGAGCTGTTTTTT. Its protein product is CASTPRGNSNTGELFF. The V call is TRBV12-3 or TRBV12-4, the J call TRBJ2-2, with TRBD2 matching over 7 bases. The CDR3 has 16 amino acids. J lost 0 bases, V lost 7 bases, and 8 bases had no gene match.